This T cell receptor (beta chain) derives from a study of read filtering for tumor transcriptome and immune sequencing. The library was built from approximately 400 ng RNA with molecular barcoded adaptors for alpha/delta and beta/gamma chains. TCRdb recomputed calls from the reads with MiXCR, one row per CDR3 protein. The sample lists roughly 90,000 distinct CDR3 sequences, 10% to 15% occurring once. Notes on the study in general: Roughly 80% of IR-seq clonotypes had one read, totaling approximately 3.3% of reads; RNA-seq: 74.6% and 44.6%.

The ends were cut back, 2 bases at V and 2 bases at J, with 4 bases in the middle. Germline loops: CDR1 SGHNT, CDR2 YENEEA. This CDR3 has 12 amino acids. This clonotype was detected many times. Its antigen remains unknown. The receptor's source is a donor older than 35 with multiple myeloma. What was sequenced was a population of CD138-negative cells sorted from bone marrow. The V and J genes are TRBV11-3 and TRBJ2-7; no definite D call. The CDR3 reads CASSLTPYEQYF. The CDR3 bases are TGTGCCAGCAGCTTAACCCCCTACGAGCAGTACTTC.